This TCR beta chain emerged from a study of Ad26.COV2.S vaccination and SARS-CoV-2 variants. Sample treatment: roughly 19 received Ad26.COV2.S at low or high dose, single or two shots; 5 received placebo; per-sample allocation not given. The study sampled participants on day 63 after the first vaccine or placebo injection. This clone was observed once. Produced via immunoSEQ multiplex PCR; TCRdb's table is partial and in-frame only. The sample has some 340,000 clones, 70% to 90% seen once; the top ten hold around 1.9%. This CDR3 spans 18 amino acids. V dropped 1 base and J dropped 2 bases, with 20 bases sitting between them. In germline, CDR1 is LNHDA, CDR2 SQIVND (reference sequence).

V is TRBV19 and J is TRBJ1-2; D unclear. The TCR was taken from a person between 18 and 65 years old who received the Ad26.COV2.S COVID-19 vaccine or a placebo. The sample here was peripheral blood, taken in a trial of Ad26.COV2.S vaccine versus placebo. This chain's CDR3 is CASSIGILKQTLNYGYTF. The CDR3 region has the DNA TGTGCCAGTAGTATAGGTATCCTAAAGCAGACCCTCAACTATGGCTACACCTTC. Filled out from reference TRBV19 and TRBJ1-2, the complete variable domain reads DGGITQSPKYLFRKEGQNVTLSCEQNLNHDAMYWYRQDPGQGLRLIYYSQIVNDFQKGDIAEGYSVSREKKESFPLTVTSAQKNPTAFYLCASSIGILKQTLNYGYTFGSGTRLTVV.